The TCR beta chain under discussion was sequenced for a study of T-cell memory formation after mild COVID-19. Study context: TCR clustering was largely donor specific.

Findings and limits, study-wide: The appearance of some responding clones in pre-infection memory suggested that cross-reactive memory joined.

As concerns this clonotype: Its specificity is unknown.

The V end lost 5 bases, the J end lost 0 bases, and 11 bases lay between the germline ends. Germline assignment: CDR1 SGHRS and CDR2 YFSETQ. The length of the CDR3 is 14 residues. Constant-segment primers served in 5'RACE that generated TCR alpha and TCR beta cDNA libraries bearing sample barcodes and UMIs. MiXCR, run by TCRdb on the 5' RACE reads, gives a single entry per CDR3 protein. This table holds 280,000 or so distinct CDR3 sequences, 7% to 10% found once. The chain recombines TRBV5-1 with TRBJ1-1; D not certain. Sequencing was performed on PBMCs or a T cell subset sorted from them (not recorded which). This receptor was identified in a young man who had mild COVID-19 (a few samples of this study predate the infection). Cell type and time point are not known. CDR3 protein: CASRGGSMNTEAFF. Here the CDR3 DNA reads TGCGCCAGCAGAGGTGGCAGCATGAACACTGAAGCTTTCTTT.